This TCR beta chain was identified in a study of siplizumab effects on memory and regulatory T cells (dated by TCRdb to about 2019). About the investigation overall: Across roughly 8 responder-stimulator pairs, mixed lymphocyte reactions were run in pairs, about 1 with siplizumab at around 0.91 ug/mL and about 1 without drug. The effect of the anti-CD2 antibody siplizumab on alloreactive T-cell subsets was examined in allogeneic mixed lymphocyte reactions constructed from human PBMCs. The study at large found these results: The cumulative frequency of alloreactive sequences traceable to unstimulated CD4+ memory T cells was significantly reduced by siplizumab. No functional confirmation was obtained for the suppressive function of proliferating Tregs from siplizumab cultures. About 75-97% of proliferating CD4+ or CD8+ clones could not be given a naive or memory phenotype. Greater diversity appeared to be present in unstimulated naive T cells than in memory T cells, and a substantial contribution to the alloresponse seemed to be made by naive cells. Among mappable alloreactive CD4+ clones, an average Treg-derived fraction of over 60% was observed with siplizumab, compared with 26.9% in control reactions. Because sequences at frequencies below about 10^-5 were poorly captured, only a minor fraction of alloreactive clones could be mapped back to unstimulated subsets.

Cells from the mixed lymphocyte reactions were cocultured for about six days at 37 degrees C. Responder PBMCs were labelled with CFSE and stimulator PBMCs with Violet Dye, then combined at a 1:1 ratio. TCRbeta CDR3 sequencing was performed on sorted unstimulated T cells and on proliferating T cells recovered from mixed lymphocyte reactions. Fresh whole blood from about 10 HLA-typed healthy donors served as the source for isolating PBMCs. After the mixed lymphocyte reaction, proliferating CFSE-low responder T cells were FACS-sorted for TCR sequencing. The CDR3 goes from the cysteine to the phenylalanine over 14 residues. Only the CDR3 portion is preserved as DNA: 42 bases, with reading frame beginning at the first base. From V the trimming removes 0 bases and from J it removes 2 bases, while the gene matches leave 1 base of the junction unaccounted for. CDR1 and CDR2 (SGHRS, YFSETQ) derive from the germline V gene.

Library construction relied on the immunoSEQ multiplex PCR assay. About 10^5 TCR templates per sample were assayed by the deep sequencing platform. Genomic DNA extracted from sorted T cells was the material used for TCRbeta CDR3 sequencing. As for the original processing: The R programming language was used for clonal analysis of the TCRbeta CDR3 data. Alloreactive CD4+ and CD8+ clones were defined by comparing unstimulated samples with post-reaction CFSE-low samples. Regulatory or non-regulatory origin of alloreactive CD4+ clones was assigned by matching sequences to the sorted unstimulated Treg and non-Treg repertoires. The table comes from immuneACCESS by way of TCRdb, which keeps in-frame sequences with V and J called. Part of the clones is missing from these tables; in studies checked, under half for an unresolved V gene and the rest for unknown reasons. The DNA gave D and trimming, while V, J and clone size come from that table. The sample includes fewer than 25,000 clones, with around 40% observed a single time. The top ten clonotypes cover 6% of the sample.

A word on this clone: The antigen this receptor binds is unknown. Nothing much larger sits one base from this clone, and base qualities are not available.

The receptor was isolated from a human donor in good health; the cells came from an allogeneic mixed lymphocyte reaction. Some clones in this sample may be carry-over from other donors' samples. Sequenced: CFSE-low (dividing) CD4+ T cells sorted from an allogeneic mixed lymphocyte reaction. This chain is built from TRBV5-1 and TRBJ1-2, with TRBD1 identical over 7 junction bases. The CDR3 sequence is CASSLAGQNYGYTF. The DNA is TGCGCCAGCAGCTTGGCGGGACAGAACTATGGCTACACCTTC.